The count of the clone carrying this TCR beta chain is one. Antigen specificity is unknown. This table comes from immunoSEQ multiplex PCR, and its TCRdb copy is limited to in-frame clones, with some not included. The data contain about 84,000 clones, 87% of them singletons. This sample was taken from a study of T cell responses to AZD1222 COVID-19 vaccine. Study-wide results and limits: White British ancestry dominated among donors, who included more females, and clonal diversity was possibly underestimated. Regions 160-218 and 743-854 held dominance among vaccine-associated CD4 TCRs, which spanned spike. Among AZD1222 vaccinees, only six were seropositive at baseline. Breadth and depth of Spike-specific TCRs rose after two AZD1222 doses.

The V gene lost 5 bases and the J gene lost 5 bases, with 22 bases spanning the gap. Germline lookup yields CDR1 LNHDA and CDR2 SQIVND (reference sequence). This CDR3 region has 17 residues. Sequenced here: peripheral blood, sampled 28 days after the second AZD1222 dose. The receptor's source is an adult who received the AZD1222 COVID-19 vaccine. This sequence joins TRBV19 and TRBJ1-5; D unresolved. CDR3 amino acids: CASSFLSGSGWYQPQHF. The CDR3, as DNA: TGTGCCAGTAGTTTCCTCTCGGGCAGTGGGTGGTATCAGCCCCAGCATTTT.